These T cell receptor beta chains were read from a single sample in a study of T cell changes during pregnancy in multiple sclerosis. Repertoires were generated with immunoSEQ multiplex PCR, while TCRdb's copy carries only in-frame clones and drops some. The sample carries some 60,000 clones, approximately 90% recorded once. This specimen was peripheral blood, taken in the first trimester of pregnancy. The receptor source for this set is a female donor in good health, enrolled as a control in a pregnancy study. Each CDR3 is given with its conserved first and last residue. Size tells how often a clone was seen (once, few, many) or the class of an expanded clone, and some rows leave it out.

clone_size: -
v_call: TRBV29-1
cdr3_aa: CSVEDQGRGETNEKLFF

clone_size: -
v_call: TRBV7-9
cdr3_aa: CASSLTGGIVNEQFF

clone_size: once
v_call: TRBV28
cdr3_aa: CASSLNRDNEQFF

clone_size: -
v_call: TRBV30
cdr3_aa: CAWSVTGQPYEQYF

clone_size: -
v_call: TRBV27
cdr3_aa: CASSLSGVEQYF

clone_size: once
v_call: TRBV2
cdr3_aa: CASSPRTGDNSPLHF

clone_size: -
v_call: TRBV2
cdr3_aa: CASSKRTSGSEDTQYF

clone_size: -
v_call: TRBV4-2
cdr3_aa: CASSQVWGESTEAFF

clone_size: -
v_call: TRBV19
cdr3_aa: CASSPVSFNTGELFF

clone_size: -
v_call: TRBV10-3
cdr3_aa: CAIKEGAREQYF

clone_size: -
v_call: TRBV27
cdr3_aa: CASSFRGGYEQYF

clone_size: -
v_call: TRBV28
cdr3_aa: CASRDTGSLYEQYF

clone_size: -
v_call: TRBV5-5
cdr3_aa: CASSWTGTGSPYEQYF

clone_size: -
v_call: TRBV6-1
cdr3_aa: CASSSTSGSGAQYF

clone_size: -
v_call: TRBV28
cdr3_aa: CASSGGRAPGNTLSEQYF

clone_size: -
v_call: TRBV28
cdr3_aa: CASSERPQSGRHWGTGELFF

clone_size: -
v_call: TRBV29-1
cdr3_aa: CSVGGGTSDYNEQFF

clone_size: -
v_call: TRBV2
cdr3_aa: CASSSGQGAGTDTQYF

clone_size: -
v_call: TRBV6-6
cdr3_aa: CAIQGTSDEQYF

clone_size: once
v_call: TRBV10-3
cdr3_aa: CAIIRMGQVSSYNSPLHF

clone_size: -
v_call: TRBV7-7
cdr3_aa: CASSLSRGNEQYF

clone_size: -
v_call: TRBV27
cdr3_aa: CASRQNSMDTHGIYEQYF

clone_size: -
v_call: TRBV7-8
cdr3_aa: CASSLPLTRTSYEQYF

clone_size: -
v_call: TRBV5-4
cdr3_aa: CASSLGEYTQYF

clone_size: -
v_call: TRBV30
cdr3_aa: CAWSSGLAGQETQYF

clone_size: -
v_call: TRBV30
cdr3_aa: CAWSGEETQYF

clone_size: -
v_call: TRBV5-1
cdr3_aa: CASRDYSGGGANTGELFF